This T cell receptor beta chain was captured in a study of T cells after yellow fever vaccination. As for this clonotype: The antigen is not known.

Regarding the study as a whole: Clones from primary vaccination mostly reappeared after the booster (approximately 95% CD4, approximately 86% CD8). By day 5 rather than day 15, the secondary response had peaked, though it was weaker. The CD4 and CD8 compartments had a small share of their clonotypes in common.

The 5'RACE template-switching step produced TCR cDNA and added a universal primer site and UMIs. TCRdb fed the 5' RACE reads into MiXCR, producing one record per CDR3 protein. This table holds about 350,000 distinct CDR3 sequences, 7% to 9% found once. This clonotype originated in a man between 18 and 29 years old who received the YFV17D yellow fever vaccine. Material: PBMCs, obtained approximately 40 days after the first yellow fever vaccination.

The CDR3: CASSLRQLTEAFF. In DNA, the CDR3 is TGTGCCAGCAGCTTAAGACAATTGACTGAAGCTTTCTTT. This chain links TRBV7-3 with TRBJ1-1, with D uncertain. Trimming removed 1 base from V and 5 bases from J, with 8 bases in between. Germline CDR1 is SGHTA and CDR2 is FQGTGA. This CDR3 comprises 13 residues.